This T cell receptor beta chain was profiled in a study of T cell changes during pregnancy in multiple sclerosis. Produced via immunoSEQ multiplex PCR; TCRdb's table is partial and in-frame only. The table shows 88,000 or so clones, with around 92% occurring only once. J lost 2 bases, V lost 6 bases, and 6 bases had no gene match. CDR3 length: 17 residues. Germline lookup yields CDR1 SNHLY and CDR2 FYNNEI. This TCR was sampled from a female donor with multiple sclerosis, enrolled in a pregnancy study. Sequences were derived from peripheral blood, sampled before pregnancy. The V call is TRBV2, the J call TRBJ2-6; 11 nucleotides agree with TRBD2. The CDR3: CASRAPGLAAGANVLTF. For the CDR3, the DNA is TGTGCCAGCAGAGCACCGGGACTAGCGGCTGGGGCCAACGTCCTGACTTTC.